A selection of T cell receptor beta chains follows, all from one sample in a study of cytomegalovirus exposure and HLA in healthy donors. Here immunoSEQ multiplex PCR was the method, and the copy in TCRdb shows in-frame clones only, minus some. The sample records some 130,000 clones, 80% being singletons. Sequenced input: PBMCs. These receptors were taken from a man aged 30 to 45 in good health. The CDR3 runs from the conserved cysteine through the conserved F or W. The D gene is left open where the match is weak. Rows give clone size only sometimes, using once, few, many, or a class for an expanded clone.

V gene	D gene	clone size	J gene	CDR3 protein	CDR3 DNA
TRBV5-4	TRBD2	-	TRBJ2-3	CASRLAGGADTQYF	TGTGCCAGCAGACTAGCGGGAGGAGCAGATACGCAGTATTTT
TRBV2	-	-	TRBJ2-3	CASGRGADTQYF	TGTGCCAGCGGGCGGGGAGCAGATACGCAGTATTTT
TRBV27	-	-	TRBJ2-7	CASSLFSGLEQYF	TGTGCCAGCAGTTTATTTTCAGGGCTCGAGCAGTACTTC
TRBV6-5	TRBD2	-	TRBJ2-3	CASQRVAGGLDTQYF	TGTGCCAGCCAGCGGGTAGCGGGAGGGTTAGATACGCAGTATTTT
TRBV18	TRBD2	-	TRBJ2-7	CATGGSGSIYEQYF	TGTGCCACCGGGGGTAGCGGGAGCATCTACGAGCAGTACTTC
TRBV7-8	TRBD2	-	TRBJ2-7	CASSSTSGTGYEQYF	TGTGCCAGCAGCTCTACTAGCGGTACGGGGTACGAGCAGTACTTC
TRBV9	-	-	TRBJ2-5	CASSVQGRETQYF	TGTGCCAGCAGCGTGCAGGGCCGGGAGACCCAGTACTTC
TRBV2	TRBD2	-	TRBJ2-1	CASSEVSLAGRGNEQFF	TGTGCCAGCAGTGAAGTGTCTCTAGCGGGTCGGGGGAATGAGCAGTTCTTC
TRBV7-2	TRBD2	-	TRBJ2-1	CASSFPPGLVYNEQFF	TGTGCCAGCAGCTTCCCCCCGGGACTAGTATACAATGAGCAGTTCTTC
TRBV30	-	-	TRBJ2-1	CAWSQGTASPFF	TGTGCCTGGAGCCAGGGGACGGCTAGCCCGTTCTTC
TRBV7-3	-	-	TRBJ2-7	CASSSKWGEEQYF	TGTGCCAGCAGCTCCAAATGGGGGGAAGAGCAGTACTTC
TRBV9	TRBD1	-	TRBJ1-4	CASSARTGLNEKLFF	TGTGCCAGCAGCGCAAGGACAGGCCTTAATGAAAAACTGTTTTTT
TRBV4-2	TRBD2	-	TRBJ2-2	CASSRPVGLAGTGELFF	TGTGCCAGCAGCCGCCCGGTGGGGCTAGCGGGGACCGGGGAGCTGTTTTTT
TRBV2	-	few	TRBJ2-7	CASTVRWGGSSYEQYF	TGTGCCAGCACCGTCCGTTGGGGCGGAAGCTCCTACGAGCAGTACTTC
TRBV5-6	-	-	TRBJ2-7	CASSLARGHEQYF	TGTGCCAGCAGCTTGGCCAGGGGCCACGAGCAGTACTTC
TRBV7-8	TRBD1	-	TRBJ2-7	CASYTGTGGFPSYEQYF	TGTGCCAGCTATACCGGGACAGGGGGCTTCCCCAGCTACGAGCAGTACTTC
TRBV30	-	-	TRBJ1-6	CAWSELGLDSPLHF	TGTGCCTGGAGTGAATTGGGCCTTGATTCACCCCTCCACTTT
TRBV5-6	TRBD1	-	TRBJ1-1	CASSLEGQGLNTEAFF	TGTGCCAGCAGCTTGGAAGGACAGGGCCTAAACACTGAAGCTTTCTTT
TRBV7-9	TRBD2	few	TRBJ2-1	CASSLALAGASYNEQFF	TGTGCCAGCAGCTTAGCGCTAGCGGGAGCATCCTACAATGAGCAGTTCTTC
TRBV5-4	TRBD1	-	TRBJ2-7	CASSPAPGQGTYEQYF	TGTGCCAGCAGCCCAGCCCCGGGACAGGGCACTTACGAGCAGTACTTC
TRBV7-9	TRBD2	once	TRBJ2-1	CASSLIRLAGSKHNEQFF	TGTGCCAGCAGCTTAATTAGGCTAGCGGGAAGCAAGCACAATGAGCAGTTCTTC
TRBV7-9	-	-	TRBJ2-7	CSSSFPGPGEQYF	TGTTCCAGCAGCTTTCCAGGGCCAGGCGAGCAGTACTTC
TRBV10-3	TRBD2	-	TRBJ2-1	CAISGHLVAGGYNEQFF	TGTGCCATCAGTGGACATCTCGTAGCGGGTGGCTACAATGAGCAGTTCTTC
TRBV28	TRBD2	few	TRBJ2-7	CASSLFVAGAYEQYF	TGTGCCAGCAGTTTATTCGTAGCGGGAGCCTACGAGCAGTACTTC
TRBV5-5	TRBD2	once	TRBJ2-7	CASSFPEWTSGGEQYF	TGTGCCAGCAGCTTCCCGGAATGGACTAGCGGTGGCGAGCAGTACTTC
TRBV5-5	TRBD2	-	TRBJ2-1	CASSLARLAGDYEQFF	TGTGCCAGCAGCTTGGCTAGACTAGCGGGAGACTATGAGCAGTTCTTC
TRBV9	-	-	TRBJ2-5	CASSVLTGGETQYF	TGTGCCAGCAGCGTACTTACTGGAGGAGAGACCCAGTACTTC
TRBV7-9	-	once	TRBJ1-3	CASSLRGVSGNTIYF	TGTGCCAGCAGCTTACGGGGTGTGTCTGGAAACACCATATATTTT
TRBV5-6	TRBD1	-	TRBJ2-7	CASSFGTGVEEQYF	TGTGCCAGCAGCTTTGGGACAGGGGTTGAGGAGCAGTACTTC
TRBV5-1	-	-	TRBJ2-5	CASSGGTLETQYF	TGCGCCAGCTCCGGGGGGACACTCGAGACCCAGTACTTC
TRBV11-3	-	-	TRBJ2-7	CASSFSSSYEQYF	TGTGCCAGCAGCTTCTCTTCCTCCTACGAGCAGTACTTC
TRBV19	TRBD1	-	TRBJ2-2	CASSIWGGTGDPGELFF	TGTGCCAGTAGTATTTGGGGCGGGACAGGGGACCCCGGGGAGCTGTTTTTT
TRBV27	TRBD2	-	TRBJ2-5	CASSWGGPGEQYF	TGTGCCAGCAGTTGGGGAGGGCCCGGGGAGCAGTACTTC
TRBV6-1	-	-	TRBJ2-3	CASAAGGGDTQYF	TGTGCCAGCGCGGCAGGGGGAGGAGATACGCAGTATTTT
TRBV6-5	TRBD2	-	TRBJ2-5	CASSHPRGGQETQYF	TGTGCCAGCAGTCACCCCCGGGGGGGGCAAGAGACCCAGTACTTC
TRBV19	TRBD2	-	TRBJ2-1	CASRTSVNSYNEQFF	TGTGCCAGTAGGACTAGCGTCAACTCCTACAATGAGCAGTTCTTC
TRBV6-5	-	-	TRBJ1-3	CASSYSFSISGNTIYF	TGTGCCAGCAGTTACTCTTTCTCTATCTCTGGAAACACCATATATTTT
TRBV21-1	-	once	TRBJ2-1	CASSKGGRAGTSGRHLISYNEQFF	TGTGCCAGCAGCAAAGGGGGTCGCGCCGGGACTAGCGGGAGGCATCTTATCTCATACAATGAGCAGTTCTTC
TRBV19	TRBD1	-	TRBJ1-5	CASSMTGGRGQPQHF	TGTGCCAGTAGTATGACAGGGGGCCGGGGTCAGCCCCAGCATTTT
TRBV28	-	-	TRBJ2-2	CASADYTGAGELFF	TGTGCCAGCGCGGACTATACTGGGGCCGGGGAGCTGTTTTTT
TRBV5-8	-	-	TRBJ2-7	CASSLRWRSSYEQYF	TGTGCCAGCAGCTTGAGGTGGAGGAGCTCCTACGAGCAGTACTTC
TRBV28	-	once	TRBJ2-2	CASLRTPGTLSGELFF	TGTGCCAGTCTTCGGACCCCCGGGACTCTGAGCGGGGAGCTGTTTTTT
TRBV30	-	few	TRBJ2-3	CAWSVRDTQYF	TGTGCCTGGAGTGTACGGGATACGCAGTATTTT
TRBV14	-	-	TRBJ2-5	CASSQVQGETQYF	TGTGCCAGCAGCCAAGTACAGGGAGAGACCCAGTACTTC
TRBV27	-	-	TRBJ1-4	CASSLSTGADEKLFF	TGTGCCAGCAGTTTATCGACGGGAGCAGATGAAAAACTGTTTTTT
TRBV15	TRBD1	-	TRBJ2-1	CATSRVDRGLNEQFF	TGTGCCACCAGCAGAGTGGACAGGGGGCTTAATGAGCAGTTCTTC
TRBV10-3	TRBD1	once	TRBJ2-7	CAIRWTGGHEQYF	TGTGCCATCAGGTGGACAGGGGGCCACGAGCAGTACTTC
TRBV4-1	-	once	TRBJ1-2	CASSHPLQQLYGYTF	TGCGCCAGCAGCCATCCTCTGCAACAGCTCTATGGCTACACCTTC
TRBV28	-	-	TRBJ1-5	CASSFRYNQPQHF	TGTGCCAGCAGTTTCAGGTACAATCAGCCCCAGCATTTT
TRBV19	-	-	TRBJ1-5	CASSIGGPGQPQHF	TGTGCCAGTAGTATCGGCGGGCCGGGTCAGCCCCAGCATTTT
TRBV5-6	-	-	TRBJ2-5	CASSLIGDGETQYF	TGTGCCAGCAGCTTGATAGGGGATGGGGAGACCCAGTACTTC
TRBV6-4	TRBD2	-	TRBJ2-2	CASSPTWGGDTGELFF	TGTGCCAGCAGCCCCACGTGGGGGGGGGACACCGGGGAGCTGTTTTTT
TRBV20-1	-	-	TRBJ2-5	CSARGGETQYF	TGCAGTGCTAGAGGCGGGGAGACCCAGTACTTC
TRBV7-9	-	-	TRBJ2-1	CASSPPGGGSNNEQFF	TGTGCCAGCAGCCCGCCGGGGGGCGGGAGCAACAATGAGCAGTTCTTC
TRBV4-1	TRBD2	-	TRBJ2-7	CASSPKRERSYEQYF	TGCGCCAGCAGCCCCAAGCGGGAGCGGTCCTACGAGCAGTACTTC
TRBV7-9	-	once	TRBJ1-5	CASSSEGGNQPQHF	TGTGCCAGCAGCTCAGAGGGGGGGAATCAGCCCCAGCATTTT
TRBV4-3	-	-	TRBJ2-7	CASSQDYRSYEQHF	TGCGCCAGCAGCCAAGATTACAGGTCGTACGAGCAGCACTTC